This T cell receptor (beta chain) was identified in a study of T cells expressing NK-cell markers. TCRdb derives one entry per CDR3 protein from the 5' RACE reads, leaving out DNA. The table lists hundreds of thousands of distinct CDR3 sequences, with under 4.5% in the top ten. This CDR3 spans 13 amino acids. The germline V gene has CDR1 SQVTM and CDR2 ANQGSEA. This chain connects TRBV29-1 to TRBJ2-7; as DNA is missing, the TRBD1 call by TCRdb cannot be tested. Input material: blood T cells: a sorted CD56 or NKG2C T cell subset, CD4+ or CD8+ T cells, or bulk PBMC T cells (not recorded which). This TCR was recovered from a man aged 18 to 29 in good health. The CDR3: CSVSGTETYEQYF.